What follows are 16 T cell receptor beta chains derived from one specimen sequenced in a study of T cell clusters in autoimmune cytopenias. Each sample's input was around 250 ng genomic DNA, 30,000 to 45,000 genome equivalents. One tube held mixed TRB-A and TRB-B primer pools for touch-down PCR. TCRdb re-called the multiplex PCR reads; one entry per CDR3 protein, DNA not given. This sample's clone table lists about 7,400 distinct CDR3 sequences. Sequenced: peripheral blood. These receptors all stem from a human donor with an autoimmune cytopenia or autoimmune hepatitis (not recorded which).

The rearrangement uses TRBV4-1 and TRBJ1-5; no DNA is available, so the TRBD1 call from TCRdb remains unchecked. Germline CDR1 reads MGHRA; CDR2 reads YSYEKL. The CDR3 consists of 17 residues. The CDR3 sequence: CASSQIRGREGNQPQHF.

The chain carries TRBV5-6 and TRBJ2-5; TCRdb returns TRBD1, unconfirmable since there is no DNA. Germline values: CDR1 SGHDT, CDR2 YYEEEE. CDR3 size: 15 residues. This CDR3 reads CASSLPSGGAETQYF. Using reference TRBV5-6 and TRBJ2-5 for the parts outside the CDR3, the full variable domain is DAGVTQSPTHLIKTRGQQVTLRCSPKSGHDTVSWYQQALGQGPQFIFQYYEEEERQRGNFPDRFSGHQFPNYSSELNVNALLLGDSALYLCASSLPSGGAETQYFGPGTRLLVL.

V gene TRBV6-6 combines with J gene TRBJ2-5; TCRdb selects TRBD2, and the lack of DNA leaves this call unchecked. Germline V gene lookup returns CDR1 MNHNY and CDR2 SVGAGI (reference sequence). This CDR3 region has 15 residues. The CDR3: CASSYSTAGRETQYF.

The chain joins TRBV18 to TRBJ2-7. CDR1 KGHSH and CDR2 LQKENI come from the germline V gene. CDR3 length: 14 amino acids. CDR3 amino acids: CASSPPSQYGEQYF.

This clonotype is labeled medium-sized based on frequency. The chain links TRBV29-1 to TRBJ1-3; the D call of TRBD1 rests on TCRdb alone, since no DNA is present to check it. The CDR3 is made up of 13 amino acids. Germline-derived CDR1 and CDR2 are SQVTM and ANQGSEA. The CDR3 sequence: CSVLTGNGNTIYF.

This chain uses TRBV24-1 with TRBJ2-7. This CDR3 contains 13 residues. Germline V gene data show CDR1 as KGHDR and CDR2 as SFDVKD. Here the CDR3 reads CATSALRIYEQYF.

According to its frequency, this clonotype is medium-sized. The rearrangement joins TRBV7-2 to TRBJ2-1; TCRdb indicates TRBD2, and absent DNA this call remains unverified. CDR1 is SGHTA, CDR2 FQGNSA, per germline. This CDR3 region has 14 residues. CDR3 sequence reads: CASSRFGINNEQFF.

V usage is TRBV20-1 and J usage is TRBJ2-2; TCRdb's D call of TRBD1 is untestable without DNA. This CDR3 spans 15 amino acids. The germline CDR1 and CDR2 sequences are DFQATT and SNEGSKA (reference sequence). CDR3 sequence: CSARYTGVDTGELFF.

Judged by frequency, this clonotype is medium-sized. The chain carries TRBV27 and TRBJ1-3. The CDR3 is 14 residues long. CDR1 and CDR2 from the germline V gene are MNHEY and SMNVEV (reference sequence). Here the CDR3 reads CASSLAGTGNTIYF.

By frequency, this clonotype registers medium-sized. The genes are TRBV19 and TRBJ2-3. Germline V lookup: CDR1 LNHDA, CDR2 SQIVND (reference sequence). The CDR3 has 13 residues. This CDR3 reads CASRPDATDTQYF.

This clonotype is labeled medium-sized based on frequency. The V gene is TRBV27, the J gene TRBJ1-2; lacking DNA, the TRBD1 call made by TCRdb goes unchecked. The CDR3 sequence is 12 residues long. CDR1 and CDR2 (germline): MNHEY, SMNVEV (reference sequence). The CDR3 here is CASSTGLGGYTF.

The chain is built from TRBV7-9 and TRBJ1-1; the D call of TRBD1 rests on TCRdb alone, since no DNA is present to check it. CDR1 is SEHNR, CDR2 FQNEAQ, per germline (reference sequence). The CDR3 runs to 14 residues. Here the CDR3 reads CASSWGPANTEAFF.

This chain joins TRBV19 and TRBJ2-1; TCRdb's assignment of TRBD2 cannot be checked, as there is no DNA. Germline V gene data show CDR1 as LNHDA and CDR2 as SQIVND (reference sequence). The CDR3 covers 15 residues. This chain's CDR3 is CASSISASGYNEQFF.

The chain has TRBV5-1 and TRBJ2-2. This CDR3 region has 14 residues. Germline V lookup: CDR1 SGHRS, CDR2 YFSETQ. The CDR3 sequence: CASSFDKNTGELFF.

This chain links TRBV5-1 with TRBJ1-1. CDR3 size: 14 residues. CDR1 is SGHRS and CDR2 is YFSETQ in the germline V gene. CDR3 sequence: CASRVDVANTEAFF. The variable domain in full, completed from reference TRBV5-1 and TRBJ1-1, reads KAGVTQTPRYLIKTRGQQVTLSCSPISGHRSVSWYQQTPGQGLQFLFEYFSETQRNKGNFPGRFSGRQFSNSRSEMNVSTLELGDSALYLCASRVDVANTEAFFGQGTRLTVV.

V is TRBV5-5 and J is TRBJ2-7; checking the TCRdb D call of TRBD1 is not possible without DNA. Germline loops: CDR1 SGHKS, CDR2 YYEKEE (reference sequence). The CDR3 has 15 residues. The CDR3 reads CASSLDWGDPYEQYF.